The source of this T cell receptor (beta chain) is a study of graft-versus-host responses after intestinal transplantation. Study-level background: All recipients were transplanted with multivisceral, liver-intestinal, or isolated intestinal grafts. Study results and caveats: Early post-transplant HvG declines showed an association with peak circulating GvH clone levels. GvH clones turned up in recipient marrow; some had shown up first in ileum or blood.

Data came from immunoSEQ multiplex PCR; TCRdb stores just in-frame clones and leaves some out. This sample has about 20,000 clones, with 85% to 95% found just once. CDR1 is SGHDT and CDR2 is YYEEEE in the germline V gene. Trimming pared 7 bases from V and 5 bases from J, leaving 25 bases between. The CDR3 is 18 amino acids. To note about this clone: Its antigen is undetermined.

This chain connects TRBV5-6 to TRBJ2-6; the D is unclear. The source was PBMCs, collected 23 days after intestinal transplant. The sequence was collected from a human patient who received an intestinal transplant, so some T cells may come from the graft donor. The CDR3 DNA is TGTGCCAGCTCGGGTAGCAATAGGTCACAAAGTCGGGCCAACGTCCTGACTTTC. Its translation is CASSGSNRSQSRANVLTF.